This TCR beta chain was found in a study of cytomegalovirus exposure and HLA in healthy donors. Trimming removed 0 bases at V and 0 bases at J, with 6 bases between. CDR3 length equals 15 residues. The germline gives CDR1 MNHEY, CDR2 SVGAGI. Turning to this clone: The antigen is unknown.

Whole-study findings and limits: As confirmed in vitro, three CMV-associated chains were specific for CMV antigens. It was found in a later analysis that first-cohort TCR clusters tended to co-occur in the 95 to 150 validation repertoires. Cytomegalovirus association was assigned to approximately 160 TCR beta chains. High sensitivity and specificity were reportedly achieved when the classifier diagnosed cytomegalovirus status.

The assay was immunoSEQ multiplex PCR, and TCRdb's table has in-frame clones only and misses some. The sample has about 200,000 clones, around four fifths seen once. The V and J genes are TRBV6-5 and TRBJ2-1, with D possibly being TRBD1 (5 bases). The TCR comes from a woman aged 18-29 years in good health and CMV-seronegative. Sequencing was performed on PBMCs. CDR3 region: CASSYSGLSYNEQFF. The CDR3 nucleotides read TGTGCCAGCAGTTACTCGGGGCTCTCCTACAATGAGCAGTTCTTC.